This T cell receptor (beta chain) was sequenced in a study of control samples from healthy donors and cancer patients. Germline-derived CDR1 and CDR2 are SEHNR and FQNEAQ (reference sequence). The CDR3 sequence is 12 residues long. Between the trimmed V and J ends, which lost 1 base and 10 bases, there was a span of 10 bases. Measured with immunoSEQ multiplex PCR; TCRdb has only the in-frame clones, and not every one. The sample lists approximately 120,000 clones; 85% to 95% were seen once. The J gene is TRBJ1-1, the V gene TRBV7-9; D is unresolved. Specimen: PBMCs. This sequence originates from a man aged 80 or over with head and neck cancer. CDR3 amino acids: CASSLEKGIAFF. CDR3 in DNA: TGTGCCAGCAGCTTAGAAAAGGGAATAGCTTTCTTT.